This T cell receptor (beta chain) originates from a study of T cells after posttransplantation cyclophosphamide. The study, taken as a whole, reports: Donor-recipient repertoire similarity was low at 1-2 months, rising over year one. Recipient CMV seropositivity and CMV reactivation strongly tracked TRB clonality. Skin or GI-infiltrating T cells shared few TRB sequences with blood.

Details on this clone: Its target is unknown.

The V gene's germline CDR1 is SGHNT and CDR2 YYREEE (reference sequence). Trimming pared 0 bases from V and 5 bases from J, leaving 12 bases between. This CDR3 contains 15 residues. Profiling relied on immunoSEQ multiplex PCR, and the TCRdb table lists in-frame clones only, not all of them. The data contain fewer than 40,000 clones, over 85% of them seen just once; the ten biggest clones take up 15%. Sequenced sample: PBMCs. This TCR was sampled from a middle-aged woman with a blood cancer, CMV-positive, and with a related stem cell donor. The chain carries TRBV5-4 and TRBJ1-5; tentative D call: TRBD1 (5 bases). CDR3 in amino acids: CASSLEPGRDQPQHF. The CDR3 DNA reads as TGTGCCAGCAGCTTGGAACCAGGGAGGGATCAGCCCCAGCATTTT.